This T cell receptor beta chain is drawn from a study of blood T cell repertoires in COVID-19. Per the study methods: Amplified reference gene primers provided the basis for estimating nucleated cell counts. Sequencing used immunoSEQ multiplex PCR; TCRdb keeps in-frame clones, though not all of them. V and J calls and clone size are given by that table; D and trimming were obtained from the DNA. The table includes 90,000 to 130,000 clones, about 88% detected once. CDR1 and CDR2 (germline): MDHEN, SYDVKM. The CDR3 extends over 14 amino acids. V lost 6 bases and J lost 7, with 16 bases in between. Source material: peripheral blood. The chain has TRBV28 and TRBJ1-5; possible D gene TRBD1, 6 bases. The clonotype originates from a human donor in a cohort sampled during active COVID-19. CDR3 nucleotides: TGTGCCAGCAGCCCGGGACAATTTCGGCAGCCCCAGCATTTT. This codes for CASSPGQFRQPQHF.